What follows are 21 T cell receptor beta chains derived from one specimen sequenced in a study of breast tumors, draining lymph nodes, adjacent tissues. MiXCR, applied by TCRdb to the multiplex PCR reads, yields one record per CDR3 protein. The sample records about 180,000 distinct CDR3 sequences, around a third being singletons. Axillary draining lymph nodes of breast cancer patients supplied the node samples. The sample consisted of axillary lymph node tissue. These receptors came from a female donor with breast cancer. Some clones in this sample may be carry-over from other donors' samples.

This clonotype has at least ten counts. V gene TRBV19 combines with J gene TRBJ1-5; no clear D. V lost 5 bases and J lost 0, with 20 bases in between. CDR1 LNHDA and CDR2 SQIVND come from the germline V gene (reference sequence). The length of the CDR3 is 18 residues. For the CDR3, the DNA is TGTGCCAGTAGTCCAGAGCCCAGGTTGGTCTATAGCAATCAGCCCCAGCATTTT. Translated: CASSPEPRLVYSNQPQHF.

The chain recombines TRBV7-9 with TRBJ1-5; D perhaps matches TRBD1 (5 bases). CDR1 SEHNR and CDR2 FQNEAQ come from the germline V gene (reference sequence). V lost 1 base, J lost 11 bases, and 21 bases lay in between. The CDR3 covers 16 residues. The CDR3 nucleotides read TGTGCCAGCAGCTTAGGACGGGGGAACCGCCAAGAGACCCAGCATTTT. Translation gives CASSLGRGNRQETQHF.

In this sample, this clonotype turned up many times. The chain uses TRBV5-8 and TRBJ2-5; D possibly corresponds to TRBD2 (6 bases). This CDR3 region has 13 residues. Germline assignment: CDR1 SGHTS and CDR2 YDEGEE. V was trimmed by 6 bases and J by 4 bases, leaving 13 bases between them. DNA of the CDR3: TGTGCCAGCACCCCCGTGGGGGGAGAGACCCAGTACTTC. Translation gives CASTPVGGETQYF.

This clonotype was observed at least ten times. The chain recombines TRBV11-2 with TRBJ2-2; 14 bases agree with TRBD2. Trimming took 5 bases from V and 2 from J; bases not matched to a gene: 13. CDR1 is SGHAT, CDR2 FQNNGV, per germline. The CDR3 extends over 20 amino acids. The CDR3 DNA follows: TGTGCCAGCAGCCTGCGCCGGACTAGCGGGGGGCCCCCTAACACCGGGGAGCTGTTTTTT. Its protein product is CASSLRRTSGGPPNTGELFF.

This clonotype was detected ten times or more. This chain uses TRBV7-2 with TRBJ2-1, with 7 bases matching TRBD2. The CDR3 runs 12 residues. Germline assignment: CDR1 SGHTA and CDR2 FQGNSA. J was trimmed by 9 bases and V by 11 bases; bases with no gene match: 10. The CDR3 loop is CASAGVAVEQFF. The CDR3 DNA follows: TGTGCCTCCGCGGGAGTAGCGGTTGAGCAGTTCTTC.

This clonotype has ten or more counts. CDR3 bases: TGTGCCAGCAGCTTCAACAGGGAGGGGCAGTACTTC. Translating gives CASSFNREGQYF. The genes are TRBV7-8 and TRBJ2-7, with D possibly matching TRBD2 (7 bases). V shed 3 bases and J shed 9 bases, with 12 bases lying between them. In germline, CDR1 is SGHVS, CDR2 FQNEAQ. The CDR3 has 12 amino acids.

This clonotype appeared once. The V gene is TRBV11-2, the J gene TRBJ2-5, with D perhaps TRBD2 (5 bases). V was trimmed by 0 bases and J by 9 bases, leaving 11 bases between them. CDR1 is SGHAT and CDR2 is FQNNGV in the germline V gene. There are 13 residues in the CDR3. The CDR3 sequence is CASSLETQEAQYF. CDR3 DNA sequence: TGTGCCAGCAGCTTAGAAACCCAGGAGGCCCAGTACTTC.

The table lists this clonotype with many counts. The chain joins TRBV24-1 to TRBJ2-1; TRBD1 matches 9 bases. Germline V gene data show CDR1 as KGHDR and CDR2 as SFDVKD. The V gene end was trimmed by 2 bases and the J gene end by 5 bases; junction bases not matched to a gene: 6. CDR3 length equals 16 residues. The CDR3 bases are TGTGCCACCAGTGATTCCGGGACAGGGATCCACAATGAGCAGTTCTTC. Translating gives CATSDSGTGIHNEQFF.

This clonotype appeared many times. The chain recombines TRBV7-8 with TRBJ2-7; D gene unclear. CDR1 and CDR2 from the germline V gene are SGHVS and FQNEAQ. Deletions cut 5 bases from V and 7 bases from J, with 18 bases between. CDR3 length: 14 residues. The CDR3 bases are TGTGCCAGCAGCCCAAGACTCCCTTCTGGAGAGCAGTACTTC. It specifies CASSPRLPSGEQYF.

This chain joins TRBV20-1 and TRBJ2-3; TRBD2 matches at 7 bases. With V trimmed by 5 bases and J by 11 bases, 19 bases remained unmatched. This CDR3 contains 15 residues. CDR1 is DFQATT and CDR2 is SNEGSKA in the germline V gene (reference sequence). The CDR3 here is CSAGGGGAGYNEQYF. CDR3 bases: TGCAGTGCTGGGGGGGGTGGAGCTGGCTACAATGAGCAGTATTTT.

There are many counts of this clonotype. The chain links TRBV6-6 to TRBJ2-1, with 16 bases identical to TRBD2. The length of the CDR3 is 17 residues. Germline V lookup: CDR1 MNHNY, CDR2 SVGAGI (reference sequence). V shed 5 bases and J 7 bases; nucleotides not matched to a gene: 8. CDR3 sequence (DNA): TGTGCCAGCAGTCATGGGACTAGCGGGAGGGCGGGAAATGAGCAGTTCTTC. Its translation is CASSHGTSGRAGNEQFF.

Concerning this clonotype itself: This may be a read error: a much more frequent sequence differs by one nucleotide. V is TRBV19 and J is TRBJ2-3, with D maybe TRBD2 (5 bases). This CDR3 contains 14 residues. Germline assignment: CDR1 LNHDA and CDR2 SQIVND (reference sequence). CDR3 in amino acids: CASSTGVTTDTQCF. DNA of the CDR3: TGTGCCAGTAGCACCGGGGTTACCACAGATACGCAGTGTTTT.

A few counts support this clonotype. This chain links TRBV11-2 with TRBJ1-1; D gene unclear. The V end was cut by 1 base, the J end by 2 bases, with 11 bases between. The CDR3 length is 15 residues. Germline CDR1 is SGHAT and CDR2 is FQNNGV. CDR3 protein: CASSLVTDTNTEAFF. The CDR3 nucleotides read TGTGCCAGCAGCTTAGTCACGGATACAAACACTGAAGCTTTCTTT.

This clonotype showed up many times. J is TRBJ2-7 and V is TRBV19; 9 positions match TRBD1. J gave up 5 bases and V 2 bases, and 4 bases lay outside the gene matches. The CDR3 sequence is 14 residues long. CDR1 is LNHDA, CDR2 SQIVND, per germline (reference sequence). The CDR3 region is CASSINRDRDEQYF. The CDR3 DNA sequence: TGTGCCAGTAGTATAAACAGGGACAGGGACGAGCAGTACTTC.

This clonotype was counted at least ten times. The rearrangement uses TRBV20-1 and TRBJ1-5, with no clear D. Germline CDR1 and CDR2: DFQATT and SNEGSKA (reference sequence). V lost 6 bases, J lost 3 bases, and 12 bases lay in between. The CDR3 is made up of 13 amino acids. The CDR3 sequence: CSAVAGDNQPQHF. The CDR3 DNA sequence: TGCAGTGCCGTTGCCGGGGACAATCAGCCCCAGCATTTT.

This clonotype was seen ten or more times. A much larger clone lies one base from this, so it may be a read error. The V gene is TRBV20-1, the J gene TRBJ2-7, with TRBD2 as a possible D gene (6 bases). Germline CDR1 reads DFQATT; CDR2 reads SNEGSKA (reference sequence). This CDR3 spans 14 amino acids. The DNA of the CDR3 is TGCAGTGCTAGACCCGACGGGAGCTCCTCCGAGCAGTACTTC. It encodes CSARPDGSSSEQYF.

This clonotype appeared many times. This sequence may be a read error, since a much larger clone differs from it by one base. The chain uses TRBV20-1 and TRBJ2-5; TRBD2 is a possible D gene (6 bases). The CDR3 covers 17 residues. V lost 0 bases to trimming and J lost 2 bases, with 19 bases between them. CDR1 and CDR2 from the germline V gene are DFQATT and SNEGSKA (reference sequence). The CDR3 loop is CSARDRFHSAGQETQYF. The CDR3 coding sequence is TGCAGTGCTAGAGATCGGTTCCATAGCGCGGGACAAGAGACCCAGTACTTC.

This clonotype was counted between two and nine times. A read error may explain this, as a much larger clone is one base away. This chain connects TRBV6-4 to TRBJ2-6; TRBD1 matches at 8 bases. J was trimmed by 2 bases and V by 5 bases; bases with no gene match: 2. This CDR3 has 15 amino acids. Germline values: CDR1 MRHNA, CDR2 SNTAGT. The CDR3 is CASSQQGAGANVLTF. The CDR3 DNA reads TGTGCCAGCAGTCAACAGGGGGCTGGGGCCAACGTCCTGACTTTC.

As regards this clonotype: This may come from a read error, since a much larger clone is one base off. The chain joins TRBV27 to TRBJ1-6; TRBD1 agrees at 7 bases. The CDR3 is 14 residues long. From germline, CDR1 is MNHEY and CDR2 SMNVEV (reference sequence). DNA for the CDR3: TGTGCCAGCAGTTGGGGACAGTTTAATTCACCCCACCACTTT. The encoded protein is CASSWGQFNSPHHF.

This clonotype was observed many times. At one end the junction does not follow the germline gene, possibly because of a read error. The chain has TRBV6-5 and TRBJ2-7; 8 bases agree with TRBD1. Germline V gene sequence: CDR1 MNHEY, CDR2 SVGAGI. The CDR3 consists of 16 residues. CDR3 loop: CASSHSATGDTYEQYF. For the CDR3, the DNA is TGTGCCAGCAGTCACTCGGCGACAGGGGATACCTACGAGCAGTACTTC.

Regarding this clonotype: At one end the junction does not follow the germline gene, possibly because of a read error. The CDR3 reads CSARGGDGGELYNSPLHF. The CDR3 DNA follows: TGCAGCGCTAGAGGCGGGGACGGGGGCGAACTCTATAATTCACCCCTCCACTTT. The V and J genes are TRBV20-1 and TRBJ1-6, with D perhaps TRBD1 (6 bases). Germline V CDR1 and CDR2: DFQATT, SNEGSKA (reference sequence). The CDR3 has 18 amino acids.